The source of this T cell receptor beta chain is a study of T cell clones after liver transplantation. Overall study: In this trial, immunosuppression withdrawal was attempted within 2 years of liver transplant.

Using immunoSEQ multiplex PCR, the repertoire was profiled, and TCRdb retains in-frame clones only, with some absent. The table records under 55,000 clones, 85% to 90% of them present only once. Trimming removed 5 bases from V and 6 bases from J, with 16 bases in between. The CDR3 is 14 residues long. Germline CDR1 and CDR2: MNHEY and SMNVEV (reference sequence). This sequence joins TRBV27 and TRBJ1-2; D remains unclear. The receptor comes from a human patient who received a liver transplant. Some T cells may trace back to the graft donor. Sample: CD8+ T cells from blood, taken 12 months after liver transplant. The CDR3, as DNA: TGTGCCAGCAGTCCAAAAAGGATGTGGGATGGCTACACCTTC. Amino acids: CASSPKRMWDGYTF.